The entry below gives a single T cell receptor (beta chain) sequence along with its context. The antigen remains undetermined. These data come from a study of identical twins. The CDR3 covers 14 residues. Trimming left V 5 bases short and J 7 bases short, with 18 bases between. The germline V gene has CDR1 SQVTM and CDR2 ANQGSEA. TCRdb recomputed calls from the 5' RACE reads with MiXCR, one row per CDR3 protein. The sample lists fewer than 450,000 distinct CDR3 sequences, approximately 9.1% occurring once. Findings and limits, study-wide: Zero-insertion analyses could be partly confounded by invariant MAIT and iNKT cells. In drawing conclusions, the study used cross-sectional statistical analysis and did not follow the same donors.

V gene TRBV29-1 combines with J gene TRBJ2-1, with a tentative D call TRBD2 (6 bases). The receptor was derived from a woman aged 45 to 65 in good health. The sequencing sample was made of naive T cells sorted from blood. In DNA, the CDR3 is TGCAGCGTTCGCTTACCGGGACTCAGGAATGAGCAGTTCTTC. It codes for CSVRLPGLRNEQFF.